This T cell receptor (beta chain) was recovered during a study of T cells in Graves' hyperthyroidism and ophthalmopathy. Study-wide findings and caveats: From stable hyperthyroidism, ophthalmopathy was set apart by a 13 V-J model.

The investigators amplified TCR beta CDR3 regions from RNA transcripts. The study used the HTBI primer set for a first-round RT-PCR of the TCR CDR3. TCRdb called the multiplex PCR reads again in MiXCR, with one record for every CDR3 protein. The sample contains hundreds of thousands of distinct CDR3 sequences, 46% of which appear only once. Trimming left V 7 bases short and J 8 bases short, with 7 bases between. CDR1 KGHDR and CDR2 SFDVKD come from the germline V gene. CDR3 length: 11 amino acids. Comments on this clonotype: Its specificity is not known.

This chain uses TRBV24-1 with TRBJ2-2; no reliable D call. The sequence was collected from a woman aged 18-35 years with Graves' hyperthyroidism. Sequencing used peripheral blood or thyroid tissue (not recorded which). CDR3 amino acids: CATSTTGELFF. CDR3 nucleotides: TGTGCCACCAGCACAACAGGGGAGCTGTTTTTT.